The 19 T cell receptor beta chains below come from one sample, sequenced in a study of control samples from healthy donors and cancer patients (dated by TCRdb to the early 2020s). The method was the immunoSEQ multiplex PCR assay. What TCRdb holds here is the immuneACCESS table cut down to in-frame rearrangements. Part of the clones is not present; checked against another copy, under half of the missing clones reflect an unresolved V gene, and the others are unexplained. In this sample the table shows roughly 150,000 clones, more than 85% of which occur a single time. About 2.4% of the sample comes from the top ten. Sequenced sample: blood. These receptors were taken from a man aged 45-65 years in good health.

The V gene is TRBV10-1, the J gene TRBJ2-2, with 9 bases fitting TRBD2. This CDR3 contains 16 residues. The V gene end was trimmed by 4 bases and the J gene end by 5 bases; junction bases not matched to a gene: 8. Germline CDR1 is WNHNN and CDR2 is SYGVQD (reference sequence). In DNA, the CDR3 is TGCGCCAGCAGTGTGGGACTAGCAGGAAGGACCGGGGAGCTGTTTTTT. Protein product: CASSVGLAGRTGELFF.

Here the CDR3 reads CASSGGAGASGNTIYF. The CDR3 DNA reads TGTGCCAGCAGCGGGGGGGCGGGAGCCTCTGGAAACACCATATATTTT. The J gene is TRBJ1-3, the V gene TRBV5-6, with D possibly TRBD1 on 6 matching bases. Between the trimmed V and J ends, which lost 4 bases and 0 bases, there was a span of 14 bases. Germline V gene data show CDR1 as SGHDT and CDR2 as YYEEEE. This CDR3 has 16 residues.

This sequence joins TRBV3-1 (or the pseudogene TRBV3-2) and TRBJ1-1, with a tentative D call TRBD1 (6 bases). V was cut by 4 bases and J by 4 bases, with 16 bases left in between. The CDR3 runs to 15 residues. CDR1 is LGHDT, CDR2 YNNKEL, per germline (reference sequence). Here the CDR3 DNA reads TGTGCCAGCAGCCGTACGACAGGCAGGGGCACTGAAGCTTTCTTT. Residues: CASSRTTGRGTEAFF.

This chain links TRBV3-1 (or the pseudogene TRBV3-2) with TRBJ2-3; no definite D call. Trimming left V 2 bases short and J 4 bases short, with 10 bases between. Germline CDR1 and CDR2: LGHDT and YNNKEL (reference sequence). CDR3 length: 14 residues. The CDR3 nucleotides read TGTGCCAGCAGCCAAAACCAAGGCGCAGATACGCAGTATTTT. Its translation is CASSQNQGADTQYF.

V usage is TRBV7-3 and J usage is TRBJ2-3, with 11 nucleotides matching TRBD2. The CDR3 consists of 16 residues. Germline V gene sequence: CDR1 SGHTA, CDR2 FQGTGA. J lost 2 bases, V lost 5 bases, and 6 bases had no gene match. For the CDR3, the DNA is TGTGCCAGCAGCCGTCTAGCGGGAGGTCTCACAGATACGCAGTATTTT. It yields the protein CASSRLAGGLTDTQYF.

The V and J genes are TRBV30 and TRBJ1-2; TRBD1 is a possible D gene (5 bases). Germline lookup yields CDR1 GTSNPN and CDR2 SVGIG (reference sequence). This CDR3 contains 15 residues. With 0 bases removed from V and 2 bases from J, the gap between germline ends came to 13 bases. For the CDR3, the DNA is TGTGCCTGGAGTGTACCGAGACAGAAGAACTATGGCTACACCTTC. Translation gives CAWSVPRQKNYGYTF. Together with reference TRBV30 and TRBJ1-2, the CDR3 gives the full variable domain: SQTIHQWPATLVQPVGSPLSLECTVEGTSNPNLYWYRQAAGRGLQLLFYSVGIGQISSEVPQNLSASRPQDRQFILSSKKLLLSDSGFYLCAWSVPRQKNYGYTFGSGTRLTVV.

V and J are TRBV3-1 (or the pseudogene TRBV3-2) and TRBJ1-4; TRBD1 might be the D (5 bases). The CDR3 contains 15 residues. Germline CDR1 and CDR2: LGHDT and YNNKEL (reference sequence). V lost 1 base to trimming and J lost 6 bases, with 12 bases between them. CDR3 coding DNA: TGTGCCAGCAGCCAAGGTTTTTTGGGGGATGAAAAACTGTTTTTT. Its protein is CASSQGFLGDEKLFF.

The CDR3 sequence: CASSLSGRRYEQYF. The CDR3 coding sequence is TGTGCCAGCAGTTTATCGGGCAGGAGATACGAGCAGTACTTC. The chain carries TRBV27 and TRBJ2-7; no clear D. The CDR3 totals 14 residues. CDR1 and CDR2 from the germline V gene are MNHEY and SMNVEV (reference sequence). V lost 0 bases, J lost 4 bases, and 10 bases lay in between.

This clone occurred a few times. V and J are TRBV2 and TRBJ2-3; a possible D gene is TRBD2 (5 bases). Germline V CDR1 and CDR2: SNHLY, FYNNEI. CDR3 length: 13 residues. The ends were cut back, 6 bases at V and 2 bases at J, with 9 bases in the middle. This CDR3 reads CASRGSATDTQYF. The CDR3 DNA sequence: TGTGCCAGCAGAGGTAGCGCCACAGATACGCAGTATTTT.

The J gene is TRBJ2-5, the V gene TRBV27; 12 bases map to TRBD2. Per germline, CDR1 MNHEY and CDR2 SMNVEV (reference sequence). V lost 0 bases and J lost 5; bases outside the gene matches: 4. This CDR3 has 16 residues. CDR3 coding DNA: TGTGCCAGCAGTTTATCGACTAGCGGGGGCTGGGAGACCCAGTACTTC. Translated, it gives CASSLSTSGGWETQYF.

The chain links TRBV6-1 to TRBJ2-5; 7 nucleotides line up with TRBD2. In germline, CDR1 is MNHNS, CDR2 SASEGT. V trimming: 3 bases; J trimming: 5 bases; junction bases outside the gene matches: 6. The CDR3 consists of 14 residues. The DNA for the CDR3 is TGTGCCAGCAGTGAGCAGACTAGCTGGGAGACCCAGTACTTC. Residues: CASSEQTSWETQYF.

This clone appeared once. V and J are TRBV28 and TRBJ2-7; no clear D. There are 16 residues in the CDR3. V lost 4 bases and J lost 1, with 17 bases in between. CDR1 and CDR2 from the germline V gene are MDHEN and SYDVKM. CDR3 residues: CASSSVHTLYSYEQYF. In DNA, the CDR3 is TGTGCCAGCAGTTCGGTGCACACCTTATATTCCTACGAGCAGTACTTC.

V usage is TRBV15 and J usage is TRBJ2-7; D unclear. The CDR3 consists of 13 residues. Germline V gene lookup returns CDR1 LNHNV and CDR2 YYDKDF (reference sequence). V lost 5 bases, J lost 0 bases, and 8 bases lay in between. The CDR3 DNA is TGTGCCACCAGCGTGACGGTCTCCTACGAGCAGTACTTC. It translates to CATSVTVSYEQYF. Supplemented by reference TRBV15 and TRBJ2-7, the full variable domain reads DAMVIQNPRYQVTQFGKPVTLSCSQTLNHNVMYWYQQKSSQAPKLLFHYYDKDFNNEADTPDNFQSRRPNTSFCFLDIRSPGLGDTAMYLCATSVTVSYEQYFGPGTRLTVT.

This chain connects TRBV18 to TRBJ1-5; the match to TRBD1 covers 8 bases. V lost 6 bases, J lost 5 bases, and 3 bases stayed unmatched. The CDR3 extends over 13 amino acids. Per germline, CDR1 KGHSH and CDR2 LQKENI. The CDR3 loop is CASSATGDQPQHF. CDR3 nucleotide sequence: TGTGCCAGCTCGGCGACAGGGGATCAGCCCCAGCATTTT.

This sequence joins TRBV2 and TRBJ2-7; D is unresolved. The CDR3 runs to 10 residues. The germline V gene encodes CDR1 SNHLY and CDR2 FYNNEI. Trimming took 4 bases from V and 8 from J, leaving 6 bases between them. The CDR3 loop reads CASSGQQQYF. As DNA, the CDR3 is TGTGCCAGCAGTGGGCAGCAGCAGTACTTC.

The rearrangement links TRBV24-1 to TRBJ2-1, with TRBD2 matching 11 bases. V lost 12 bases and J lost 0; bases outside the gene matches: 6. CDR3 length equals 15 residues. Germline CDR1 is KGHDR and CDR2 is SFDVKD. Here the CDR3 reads CAVSTSGSSYNEQFF. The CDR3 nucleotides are TGTGCCGTAAGCACTAGCGGGAGCTCCTACAATGAGCAGTTCTTC.

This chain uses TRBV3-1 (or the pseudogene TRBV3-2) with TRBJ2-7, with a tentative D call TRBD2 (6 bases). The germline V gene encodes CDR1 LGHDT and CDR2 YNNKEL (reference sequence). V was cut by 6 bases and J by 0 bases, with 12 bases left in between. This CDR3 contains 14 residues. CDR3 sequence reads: CASRLASSSYEQYF. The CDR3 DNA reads TGTGCCAGCAGGCTAGCGTCGAGCTCCTACGAGCAGTACTTC.

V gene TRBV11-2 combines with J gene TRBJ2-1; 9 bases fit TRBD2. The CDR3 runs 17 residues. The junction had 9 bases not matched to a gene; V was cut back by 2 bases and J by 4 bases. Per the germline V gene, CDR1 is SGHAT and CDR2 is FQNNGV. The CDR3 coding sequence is TGTGCCAGCAGCTTAAGCCCCCCTAGCGGGATATACAATGAGCAGTTCTTC. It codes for CASSLSPPSGIYNEQFF.

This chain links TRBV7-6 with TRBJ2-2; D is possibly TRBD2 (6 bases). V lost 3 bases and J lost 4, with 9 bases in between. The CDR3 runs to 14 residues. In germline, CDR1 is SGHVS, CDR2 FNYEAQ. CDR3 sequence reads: CASSFGGITGELFF. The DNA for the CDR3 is TGTGCCAGCAGCTTCGGGGGAATCACCGGGGAGCTGTTTTTT. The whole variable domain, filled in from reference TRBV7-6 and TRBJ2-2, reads GAGVSQSPRYKVTKRGQDVALRCDPISGHVSLYWYRQALGQGPEFLTYFNYEAQQDKSGLPNDRFSAERPEGSISTLTIQRTEQRDSAMYRCASSFGGITGELFFGEGSRLTVL.